Below are 7 T cell receptor beta chains sequenced from a single sample in a study of shared clonotypes between healthy human individuals. The assay was immunoSEQ multiplex PCR, and TCRdb's table has in-frame clones only and misses some. The sample includes hundreds of thousands of clones, more than 70% seen only once; the top ten take around 1.7%. The sequenced material came from memory CD4+ T cells sorted from blood. Indicated subset: CD45RA-negative fraction. These TCRs come from a woman in her twenties or thirties in good health.

This clone came up many times. The chain joins TRBV6-6 to TRBJ2-7; 8 bases align to TRBD1. Germline V lookup: CDR1 MNHNY, CDR2 SVGAGI (reference sequence). Trimming at V came to 2 bases and at J to 2 bases, leaving 5 bases not matched to a gene. The CDR3 length is 15 residues. CDR3 region: CASSYTQGAAYEQYF. As DNA, the CDR3 is TGTGCCAGCAGTTACACCCAGGGGGCAGCCTACGAGCAGTACTTC.

This chain connects TRBV27 to TRBJ2-1; 8 bases agree with TRBD2. Losses at the gene ends were 4 bases for V and 3 bases for J; bases not matched to a gene: 2. Germline loops: CDR1 MNHEY, CDR2 SMNVEV (reference sequence). This CDR3 is built from 14 residues. CDR3 sequence (DNA): TGTGCCAGCAGTTCCGGGACTAGCTACAATGAGCAGTTCTTC. It is translated as CASSSGTSYNEQFF.

The chain is built from TRBV7-2 and TRBJ1-2; D may be TRBD1 (6 bases). Trimming removed 1 base from V and 6 bases from J, with 15 bases in between. This CDR3 spans 15 amino acids. CDR1 and CDR2 (germline): SGHTA, FQGNSA. The CDR3 DNA is TGTGCCAGCAGCTTAGGGGCTCGGACAGCCGATGGCTACACCTTC. It encodes CASSLGARTADGYTF.

This sequence joins TRBV19 and TRBJ2-4, with no clear D. Germline V gene data show CDR1 as LNHDA and CDR2 as SQIVND (reference sequence). The CDR3 spans 12 residues. The V gene lost 5 bases and the J gene lost 2 bases, with 4 bases spanning the gap. CDR3 nucleotides: TGTGCCAGTAGTCCCTCCAAAAACATTCAGTACTTC. Translating gives CASSPSKNIQYF.

In its sample, this clone was seen many times. The chain carries TRBV25-1 and TRBJ2-2, with a weak D call TRBD1 (6 bases). V lost 2 bases and J lost 1, with 14 bases in between. Looked up from germline, CDR1 is MGHDK and CDR2 is SYGVNS. The CDR3 has 17 residues. The CDR3 coding sequence is TGTGCCAGCAGTGAACCTCCGGGGACAAGGAACACCGGGGAGCTGTTTTTT. It specifies CASSEPPGTRNTGELFF.

Of note for this clone: A read error is possible here, since a much larger clone lies one base away. Other DNA sequences in the sample encode the same CDR3. The rearrangement links TRBV14 to TRBJ2-7; either TRBD1 or TRBD2 may supply D (5 bases each). The CDR3 extends over 13 amino acids. V was pared by 6 bases and J by 3 bases, with 12 bases between. The germline CDR1 and CDR2 sequences are SGHDN and FVKESK. The CDR3 DNA sequence: TGTGCCAGCAGTCCCGGGACCCTCTACGAGCAGTACTTC. Its translation is CASSPGTLYEQYF. Full variable domain (outside the CDR3, taken from reference TRBV14 and TRBJ2-7): EAGVTQFPSHSVIEKGQTVTLRCDPISGHDNLYWYRRVMGKEIKFLLHFVKESKQDESGMPNNRFLAERTGGTYSTLKVQPAELEDSGVYFCASSPGTLYEQYFGPGTRLTVT.

The chain links TRBV6-5 to TRBJ2-5, with D perhaps matching TRBD1 (6 bases). Germline CDR1 MNHEY, CDR2 SVGAGI. The CDR3 runs 15 residues. V was shortened by 0 bases and J by 1 base, with 9 bases between the two germline ends. The CDR3 loop reads CASSYSWTAQETQYF. The CDR3 DNA follows: TGTGCCAGCAGTTACTCGTGGACAGCCCAAGAGACCCAGTACTTC.